Shown below are 26 T cell receptor beta chains from a single sample sequenced in a study of shared clonotypes between healthy human individuals. The data were produced by immunoSEQ multiplex PCR, yet TCRdb's version contains in-frame clones alone and is incomplete. The profile shows hundreds of thousands of clones, about 91% of them singletons. The naive CD8 subset, CD45RO-negative cells positively selected for CCR7, excluded terminally differentiated effector memory CD45RA+ cells. Sequenced: naive CD8+ T cells sorted from blood. These receptors all come from a man aged 30-40 years in good health.

V gene TRBV27 combines with J gene TRBJ1-5, with D perhaps matching TRBD1 (6 bases). V lost 5 bases to trimming and J lost 7 bases, with 15 bases between them. CDR1 MNHEY and CDR2 SMNVEV come from the germline V gene (reference sequence). The CDR3 is 14 residues long. The DNA of the CDR3 is TGTGCCAGCAGTCCACAGGGTTCCTGGCAGCCCCAGCATTTT. It yields the protein CASSPQGSWQPQHF.

This chain links TRBV6-6 with TRBJ2-3; D not certain. Trimming pared 4 bases from V and 5 bases from J, leaving 7 bases between. The CDR3 consists of 12 residues. The V gene's germline CDR1 is MNHNY and CDR2 SVGAGI (reference sequence). The DNA for the CDR3 is TGTGCCAGCAGTTCAATGGGAGATACGCAGTATTTT. Encoded protein: CASSSMGDTQYF.

The CDR3 nucleotides read TGTGCCAGCAGTGAACACTCAGGGCGGAACATTCAGTACTTC. Protein: CASSEHSGRNIQYF. The rearrangement links TRBV6-1 to TRBJ2-4; TRBD1 might be the D (5 bases). The length of the CDR3 is 14 residues. The V gene's germline CDR1 is MNHNS and CDR2 SASEGT. V was cut by 2 bases and J by 7 bases, with 12 bases left in between.

This clone showed up just once. The rearrangement links TRBV6-5 to TRBJ1-5; 7 bases align to TRBD1. Per germline, CDR1 MNHEY and CDR2 SVGAGI. The CDR3 is made up of 13 amino acids. V was clipped by 5 bases and J by 4 bases; unmatched bases: 2. CDR3 in amino acids: CASSQGGNQPQHF. For the CDR3, the DNA is TGTGCCAGCAGTCAGGGGGGTAATCAGCCCCAGCATTTT.

CDR3 DNA sequence: TGTGCCAGCAGTGCAAGCGGGAGGGGATACAATGAGCAGTTCTTC. As protein: CASSASGRGYNEQFF. The chain joins TRBV27 to TRBJ2-1; 10 bases are shared with TRBD2. The CDR3 has 15 residues. The V gene end was trimmed by 5 bases and the J gene end by 4 bases; junction bases not matched to a gene: 5. The germline CDR1 and CDR2 sequences are MNHEY and SMNVEV (reference sequence).

There are a few counts of this clone. This chain links TRBV27 with TRBJ2-3, with D unclear. This CDR3 has 13 residues. V lost 2 bases, J lost 2 bases, and 5 bases lay in between. Germline assignment: CDR1 MNHEY and CDR2 SMNVEV (reference sequence). The CDR3 loop is CASSLGHTDTQYF. The CDR3 DNA is TGTGCCAGCAGTTTAGGCCACACAGATACGCAGTATTTT.

As DNA, the CDR3 is TGCAGCGCTTCCCTTCGGACAGGGGGGAACACCGGGGAGCTGTTTTTT. Its translation: CSASLRTGGNTGELFF. V usage is TRBV29-1 and J usage is TRBJ2-2, with 10 bases aligning to TRBD1. After removal of 7 bases from V and 1 base from J, the junction contained 9 bases not matched to a gene. The CDR3 loop spans 16 amino acids. CDR1 is SQVTM, CDR2 ANQGSEA, per germline.

The chain joins TRBV7-2 to TRBJ2-7; unclear D gene. Germline V gene lookup returns CDR1 SGHTA and CDR2 FQGNSA. CDR3 size: 14 residues. Trimming took off 1 base at V and 3 bases at J, with 10 bases between the two ends. The CDR3 region has the DNA TGTGCCAGCAGCTTAGGTGGGCCTGTCTACGAGCAGTACTTC. It specifies CASSLGGPVYEQYF.

This clone was seen just once. This chain links TRBV27 with TRBJ2-7, with D perhaps matching TRBD1 (6 bases). Germline V gives CDR1 MNHEY, CDR2 SMNVEV (reference sequence). Trimming removed 5 bases at V and 2 bases at J, with 16 bases between. There are 15 residues in the CDR3. Written as DNA, the CDR3 is TGTGCCAGCAGTCCCTGGACAGTTACGCCCTACGAGCAGTACTTC. Protein product: CASSPWTVTPYEQYF.

The CDR3 region is CASSENSGRRYNEQFF. The CDR3 nucleotides read TGCGCCAGCAGTGAGAATAGCGGGAGACGTTACAATGAGCAGTTCTTC. The gene calls are TRBV10-1 and TRBJ2-1; 9 positions agree with TRBD2. The junction had 6 bases not matched to a gene; V was cut back by 2 bases and J by 4 bases. Germline loops: CDR1 WNHNN, CDR2 SYGVQD (reference sequence). The CDR3 runs 16 residues.

V gene TRBV2 combines with J gene TRBJ2-1, with TRBD1 as a possible D gene (5 bases). Germline lookup yields CDR1 SNHLY and CDR2 FYNNEI. Between the trimmed V and J ends, which lost 2 bases and 6 bases, there was a span of 11 bases. The CDR3 is made up of 14 amino acids. The CDR3 here is CASSERTNFNEQFF. CDR3 sequence (DNA): TGTGCCAGCAGTGAAAGGACAAATTTCAATGAGCAGTTCTTC.

The chain is built from TRBV28 and TRBJ1-3; no definite D call. Germline CDR1 and CDR2: MDHEN and SYDVKM. CDR3 length: 12 residues. V lost 2 bases to trimming and J lost 6 bases, with 5 bases between them. In DNA, the CDR3 is TGTGCCAGCAGTTTAACGAAAAACACCATATATTTT. Protein product: CASSLTKNTIYF.

This clone occurred once. The chain joins TRBV4-1 to TRBJ2-1; possibly TRBD2 for D (5 bases). V was shortened by 2 bases and J by 5 bases, with 16 bases between the two germline ends. The CDR3 sequence is 16 residues long. Germline V gene lookup returns CDR1 MGHRA and CDR2 YSYEKL. The CDR3 is CASSQRLAITHNEQFF. CDR3 nucleotides: TGCGCCAGCAGCCAACGTTTAGCGATCACACACAATGAGCAGTTCTTC.

The rearrangement links TRBV7-6 to TRBJ2-7; 9 bases are a match to TRBD1. This CDR3 contains 15 residues. CDR1 and CDR2 (germline): SGHVS, FNYEAQ. V was clipped by 3 bases and J by 3 bases; unmatched bases: 6. DNA for the CDR3: TGTGCCAGCAGCTTTCAACAGGGGGCTTACTACGAGCAGTACTTC. This translates into CASSFQQGAYYEQYF.

To note about this clone: This specimen includes other DNA sequences encoding the same CDR3. V is TRBV9 and J is TRBJ2-3; unclear D gene. Trimming took off 2 bases at V and 5 bases at J, with 6 bases between the two ends. The CDR3 is 12 amino acids. Looked up from germline, CDR1 is SGDLS and CDR2 is YYNGEE. The CDR3 DNA is TGTGCCAGCAGCGTTGGTGGAGATACGCAGTATTTT. Its protein product is CASSVGGDTQYF.

This chain joins TRBV7-9 and TRBJ2-6; D is undetermined. Germline V CDR1 and CDR2: SEHNR, FQNEAQ (reference sequence). The CDR3 contains 16 residues. V was cut by 5 bases and J by 0 bases, with 11 bases left in between. CDR3 nucleotide sequence: TGTGCCAGCAGCCCGGCCGGCAGCTCTGGGGCCAACGTCCTGACTTTC. This translates into CASSPAGSSGANVLTF.

The sample holds one count of this clone. This chain joins TRBV6-5 and TRBJ2-2; D not certain. CDR1 is MNHEY, CDR2 SVGAGI, per germline. CDR3 length: 16 residues. The V and J ends lost 2 bases and 5 bases respectively, with 15 bases between them. DNA for the CDR3: TGTGCCAGCAGTTACGGAACAGACGCGTGGACCGGGGAGCTGTTTTTT. Translation: CASSYGTDAWTGELFF.

The chain carries TRBV28 and TRBJ2-3; 10 positions agree with TRBD2. CDR1 MDHEN and CDR2 SYDVKM come from the germline V gene. The CDR3 covers 14 residues. V was pared by 6 bases and J by 3 bases, with 3 bases of the junction left unmatched. Here the CDR3 DNA reads TGTGCCAGCAGCAGACTAGCGGGTACAGATACGCAGTATTTT. Protein sequence: CASSRLAGTDTQYF. The full variable domain, its missing parts supplied by reference TRBV28 and TRBJ2-3, is DVKVTQSSRYLVKRTGEKVFLECVQDMDHENMFWYRQDPGLGLRLIYFSYDVKMKEKGDIPEGYSVSREKKERFSLILESASTNQTSMYLCASSRLAGTDTQYFGPGTRLTVL.

A word on this clone: Other DNA sequences in the sample encode the same CDR3. This chain uses TRBV28 with TRBJ2-3; perhaps TRBD2 as D (6 bases). Germline V gives CDR1 MDHEN, CDR2 SYDVKM. The CDR3 is 13 residues long. V was pared by 3 bases and J by 6 bases, with 10 bases between. The CDR3 DNA follows: TGTGCCAGCAGTTTCCGGGGGACGGATACGCAGTATTTT. It translates to CASSFRGTDTQYF.

The genes are TRBV6-5 and TRBJ1-1; the D gene is possibly TRBD1 (5 bases). Trimming removed 6 bases from V and 0 bases from J, with 11 bases in between. There are 14 residues in the CDR3. CDR1 MNHEY and CDR2 SVGAGI come from the germline V gene. CDR3 nucleotide sequence: TGTGCCAGCAGCTCAGGGAACGTGAACACTGAAGCTTTCTTT. Its protein product is CASSSGNVNTEAFF.

The chain couples TRBV7-9 to TRBJ2-5, with D maybe TRBD2 (7 bases). Germline V CDR1 and CDR2: SEHNR, FQNEAQ (reference sequence). The CDR3 consists of 18 residues. Trimming removed 3 bases at V and 1 base at J, with 21 bases between. The CDR3 reads CASSFWGGHRSGQETQYF. The CDR3 region has the DNA TGTGCCAGCAGCTTTTGGGGGGGGCACAGGTCGGGCCAAGAGACCCAGTACTTC.

The V and J genes are TRBV4-1 and TRBJ1-2, with D unclear. The V and J ends lost 7 bases and 2 bases respectively, with 8 bases between them. CDR3 length: 12 amino acids. Germline CDR1 reads MGHRA; CDR2 reads YSYEKL. CDR3 DNA: TGCGCCAGCAAGAGGGCCAACTATGGCTACACCTTC. It specifies CASKRANYGYTF.

CDR3 coding DNA: TGTGCCACCTCCGGGCCCGGGGAGCTGTTTTTT. This encodes CATSGPGELFF. V usage is TRBV2 and J usage is TRBJ2-2; D gene ambiguous. Germline-derived CDR1 and CDR2 are SNHLY and FYNNEI. The CDR3 totals 11 residues. V lost 10 bases, J lost 6 bases, and 9 bases lay in between. The full variable domain, completed using reference TRBV2 and TRBJ2-2, is EPEVTQTPSHQVTQMGQEVILRCVPISNHLYFYWYRQILGQKVEFLVSFYNNEISEKSEIFDDQFSVERPDGSNFTLKIRSTKLEDSAMYFCATSGPGELFFGEGSRLTVL.

The chain combines TRBV4-3 with TRBJ2-1; a weak D match, TRBD2 (6 bases). The germline gives CDR1 LGHNA, CDR2 YSLEER. This CDR3 comprises 15 residues. Trimming stripped 3 bases from V and 2 bases from J, with 11 bases between. In DNA form, the CDR3 reads TGCGCCAGCAGCCAGGAGGGCGGGGCCTACAATGAGCAGTTCTTC. It yields the protein CASSQEGGAYNEQFF.

This clone was seen just once. This chain uses TRBV7-3 with TRBJ2-7; TRBD2 matches 11 bases. The V gene end was trimmed by 5 bases and the J gene end by 4 bases; junction bases not matched to a gene: 4. In germline, CDR1 is SGHTA, CDR2 FQGTGA. CDR3 size: 14 residues. The CDR3 here is CASSALAGAYEQYF. The DNA of the CDR3 is TGTGCCAGCAGCGCACTAGCGGGAGCTTACGAGCAGTACTTC.

In DNA, the CDR3 is TGTGCCAGCAGCGTAGGTCGACTAGCGGGAGATACAGATACGCAGTATTTT. Residues: CASSVGRLAGDTDTQYF. The gene calls are TRBV9 and TRBJ2-3; 12 nucleotides line up with TRBD2. The CDR3 sequence is 17 residues long. CDR1 is SGDLS and CDR2 is YYNGEE in the germline V gene. With 0 bases clipped from V and 3 bases from J, the junction kept 5 bases outside the gene matches.